The clone carrying this T cell receptor (beta chain) has only one observation. The trim removed 5 bases at V and 5 bases at J, leaving 2 bases unmatched. There are 13 residues in the CDR3. Germline CDR1 SEHNR, CDR2 FQNEAQ (reference sequence). The sample is drawn from a study of PD-1 and CTLA-4 blockade in melanoma. Method: immunoSEQ multiplex PCR; TCRdb's copy keeps in-frame clones and lacks some. The sample has approximately 17,000 clones; around 70% are singletons. This material consisted of CD8+ T cells from peripheral blood, taken before anti-PD-1 treatment. This TCR was sampled from a human donor with melanoma. V and J are TRBV7-9 and TRBJ2-1, with 8 bases matching TRBD2. CDR3: CASSRLANNEQFF. In nucleotides, the CDR3 is TGTGCCAGCAGCCGACTAGCGAACAATGAGCAGTTCTTC.